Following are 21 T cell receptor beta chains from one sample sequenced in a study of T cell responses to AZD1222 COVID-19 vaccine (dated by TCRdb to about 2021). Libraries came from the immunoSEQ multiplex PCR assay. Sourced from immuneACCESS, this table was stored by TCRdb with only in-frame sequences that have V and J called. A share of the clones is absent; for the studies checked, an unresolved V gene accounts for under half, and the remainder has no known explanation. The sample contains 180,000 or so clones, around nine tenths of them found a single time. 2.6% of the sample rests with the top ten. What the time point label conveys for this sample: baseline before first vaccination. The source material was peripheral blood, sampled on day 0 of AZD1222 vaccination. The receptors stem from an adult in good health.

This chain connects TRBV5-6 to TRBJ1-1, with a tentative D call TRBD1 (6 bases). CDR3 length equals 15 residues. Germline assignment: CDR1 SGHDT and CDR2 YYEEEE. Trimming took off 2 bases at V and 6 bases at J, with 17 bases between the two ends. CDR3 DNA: TGTGCCAGCAGCTTTCCAGGGGCCGCGGGCTCTGAAGCTTTCTTT. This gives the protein CASSFPGAAGSEAFF.

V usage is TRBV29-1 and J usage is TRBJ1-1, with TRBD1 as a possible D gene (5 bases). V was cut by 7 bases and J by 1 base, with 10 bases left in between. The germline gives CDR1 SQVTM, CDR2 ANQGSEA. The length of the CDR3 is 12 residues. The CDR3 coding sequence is TGCAGCGGACAGCAAACGAACACTGAAGCTTTCTTT. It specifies CSGQQTNTEAFF. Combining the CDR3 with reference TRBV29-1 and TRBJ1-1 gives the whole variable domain SAVISQKPSRDICQRGTSLTIQCQVDSQVTMMFWYRQQPGQSLTLIATANQGSEATYESGFVIDKFPISRPNLTFSTLTVSNMSPEDSSIYLCSGQQTNTEAFFGQGTRLTVV.

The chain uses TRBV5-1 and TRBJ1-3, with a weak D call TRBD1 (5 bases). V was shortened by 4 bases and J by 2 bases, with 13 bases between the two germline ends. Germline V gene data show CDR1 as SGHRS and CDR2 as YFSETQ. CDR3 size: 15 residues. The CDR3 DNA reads TGCGCCAGCAGCCGGGACGGGGGAACTGGAAACACCATATATTTT. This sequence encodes CASSRDGGTGNTIYF.

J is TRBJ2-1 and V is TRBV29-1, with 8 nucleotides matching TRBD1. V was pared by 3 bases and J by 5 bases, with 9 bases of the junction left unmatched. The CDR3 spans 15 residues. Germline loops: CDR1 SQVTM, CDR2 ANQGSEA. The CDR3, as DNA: TGCAGCGTTGATGATGGGACAGGAGGCCACAATGAGCAGTTCTTC. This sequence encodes CSVDDGTGGHNEQFF.

The DNA for the CDR3 is TGTGCCAGCAGTTACTCAAGGAGCAATGAGCAGTTCTTC. Protein sequence: CASSYSRSNEQFF. The rearrangement links TRBV6-2 or TRBV6-3 to TRBJ2-1; D ambiguous. In germline, CDR1 is MNHEY, CDR2 SVGEGT. Trimming stripped 0 bases from V and 6 bases from J, with 6 bases between. There are 13 residues in the CDR3.

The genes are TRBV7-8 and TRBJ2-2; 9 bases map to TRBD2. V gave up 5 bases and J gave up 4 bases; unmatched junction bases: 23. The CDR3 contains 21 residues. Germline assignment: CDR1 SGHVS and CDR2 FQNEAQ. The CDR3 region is CASSPFLGGRGGPSTTGELFF. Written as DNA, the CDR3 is TGTGCCAGCAGCCCGTTTTTGGGCGGGAGGGGGGGCCCCTCGACCACCGGGGAGCTGTTTTTT.

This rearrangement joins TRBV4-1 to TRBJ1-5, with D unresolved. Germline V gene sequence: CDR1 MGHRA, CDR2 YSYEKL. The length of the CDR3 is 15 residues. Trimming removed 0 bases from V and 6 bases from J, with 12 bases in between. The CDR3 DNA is TGCGCCAGCAGCCAAGATGCGACAATCGGTCAGCCCCAGCATTTT. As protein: CASSQDATIGQPQHF.

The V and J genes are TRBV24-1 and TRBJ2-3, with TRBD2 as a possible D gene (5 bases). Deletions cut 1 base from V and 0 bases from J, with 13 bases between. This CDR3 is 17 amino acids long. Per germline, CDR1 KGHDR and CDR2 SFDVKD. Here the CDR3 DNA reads TGTGCCACCAGTGATTTCCGCGGGTTCGATAGCACAGATACGCAGTATTTT. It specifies CATSDFRGFDSTDTQYF.

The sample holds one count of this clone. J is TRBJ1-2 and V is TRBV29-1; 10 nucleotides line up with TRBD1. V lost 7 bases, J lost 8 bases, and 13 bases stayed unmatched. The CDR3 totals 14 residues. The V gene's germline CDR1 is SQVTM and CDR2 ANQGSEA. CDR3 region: CSARTGGKGYGYTF. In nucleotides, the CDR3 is TGCAGCGCCCGGACAGGGGGGAAGGGCTACGGCTACACCTTC.

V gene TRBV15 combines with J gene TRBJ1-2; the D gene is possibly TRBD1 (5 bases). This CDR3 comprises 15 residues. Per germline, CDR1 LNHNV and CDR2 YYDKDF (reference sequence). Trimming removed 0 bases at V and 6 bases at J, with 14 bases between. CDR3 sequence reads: CATSRDRRVYDGYTF. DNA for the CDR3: TGTGCCACCAGCAGAGATCGCAGGGTGTATGATGGCTACACCTTC.

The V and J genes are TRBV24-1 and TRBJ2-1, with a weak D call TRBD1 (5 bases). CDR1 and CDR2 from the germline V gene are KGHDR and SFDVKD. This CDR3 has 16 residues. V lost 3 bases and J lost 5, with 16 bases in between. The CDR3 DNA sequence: TGTGCCACCAGTGATCGAGACAGTCACGCCGACAATGAGCAGTTCTTC. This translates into CATSDRDSHADNEQFF.

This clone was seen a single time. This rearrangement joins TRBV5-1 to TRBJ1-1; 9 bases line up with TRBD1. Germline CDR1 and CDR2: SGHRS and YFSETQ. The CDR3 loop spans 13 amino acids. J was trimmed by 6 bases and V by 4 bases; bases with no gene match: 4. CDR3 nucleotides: TGCGCCAGCAGCCAACAGGGGGCCGCTGAAGCTTTCTTT. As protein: CASSQQGAAEAFF.

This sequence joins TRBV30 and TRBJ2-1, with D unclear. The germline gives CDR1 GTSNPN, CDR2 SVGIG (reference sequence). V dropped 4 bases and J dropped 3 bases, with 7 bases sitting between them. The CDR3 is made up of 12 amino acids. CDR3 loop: CAWNPFYNEQFF. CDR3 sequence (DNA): TGTGCCTGGAATCCATTCTACAATGAGCAGTTCTTC.

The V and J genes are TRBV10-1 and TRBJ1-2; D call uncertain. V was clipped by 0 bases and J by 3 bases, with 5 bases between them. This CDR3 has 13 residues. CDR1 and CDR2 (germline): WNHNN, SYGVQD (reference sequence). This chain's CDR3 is CASSESRHYGYTF. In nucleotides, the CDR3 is TGCGCCAGCAGTGAGTCGAGGCACTATGGCTACACCTTC.

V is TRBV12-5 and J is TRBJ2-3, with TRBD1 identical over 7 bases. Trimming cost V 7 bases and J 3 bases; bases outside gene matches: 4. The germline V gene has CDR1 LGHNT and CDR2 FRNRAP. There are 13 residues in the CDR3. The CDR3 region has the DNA TGTGCTAGTGAAGTGGACAGGACAGATACGCAGTATTTT. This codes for CASEVDRTDTQYF.

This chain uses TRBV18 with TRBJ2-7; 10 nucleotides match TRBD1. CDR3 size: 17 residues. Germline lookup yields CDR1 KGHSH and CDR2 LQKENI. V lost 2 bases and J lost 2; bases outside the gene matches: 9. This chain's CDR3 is CASSPSKGQGIPYEQYF. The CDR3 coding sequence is TGTGCCAGCTCACCATCAAAGGGACAGGGGATCCCCTACGAGCAGTACTTC.

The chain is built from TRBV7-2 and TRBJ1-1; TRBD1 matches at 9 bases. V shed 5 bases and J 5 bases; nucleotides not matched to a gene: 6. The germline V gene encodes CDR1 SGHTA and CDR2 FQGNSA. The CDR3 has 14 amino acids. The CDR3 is CASSVTGGRTEAFF. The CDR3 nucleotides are TGTGCCAGCAGCGTGACAGGGGGGAGAACTGAAGCTTTCTTT.

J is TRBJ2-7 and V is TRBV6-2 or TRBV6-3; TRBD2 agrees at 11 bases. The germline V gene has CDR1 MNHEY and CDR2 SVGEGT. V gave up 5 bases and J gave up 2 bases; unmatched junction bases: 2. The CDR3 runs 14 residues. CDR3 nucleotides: TGTGCCAGCAGTCTAGCGGGGGGAGCCTACGAGCAGTACTTC. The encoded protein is CASSLAGGAYEQYF.

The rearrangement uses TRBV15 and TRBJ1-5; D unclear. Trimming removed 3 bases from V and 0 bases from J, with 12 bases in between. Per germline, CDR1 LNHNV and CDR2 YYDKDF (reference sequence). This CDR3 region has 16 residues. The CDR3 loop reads CATSSEQVYSNQPQHF. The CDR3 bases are TGTGCCACCAGCAGCGAGCAGGTTTATAGCAATCAGCCCCAGCATTTT.

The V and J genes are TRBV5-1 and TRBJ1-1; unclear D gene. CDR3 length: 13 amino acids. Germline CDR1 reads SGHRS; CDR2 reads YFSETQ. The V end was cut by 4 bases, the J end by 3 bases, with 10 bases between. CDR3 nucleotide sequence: TGCGCCAGCAGCCCCATCGCGGACACTGAAGCTTTCTTT. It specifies CASSPIADTEAFF.

CDR3 sequence: CASSFPEGPSNQPQHF. The CDR3 DNA reads TGTGCCAGCAGTTTCCCCGAGGGGCCTAGCAATCAGCCCCAGCATTTT. The chain employs TRBV28 and TRBJ1-5; tentatively, D is TRBD1 (5 bases). Germline V CDR1 and CDR2: MDHEN, SYDVKM. This CDR3 spans 16 amino acids. V was trimmed by 3 bases and J by 0 bases, leaving 12 bases between them. Variable domain in full (rest from reference TRBV28 and TRBJ1-5): DVKVTQSSRYLVKRTGEKVFLECVQDMDHENMFWYRQDPGLGLRLIYFSYDVKMKEKGDIPEGYSVSREKKERFSLILESASTNQTSMYLCASSFPEGPSNQPQHFGDGTRLSIL.